Listed below are T cell receptor beta chains from one sample, sequenced in a study of response to subunit inactivated influenza vaccine. MiXCR was run by TCRdb on the RT-PCR reads, yielding one entry per CDR3 protein. The data contain 450,000 to 600,000 distinct CDR3 sequences, more than 7% of them singletons. The sample here was PBMCs from blood, taken less than 30 months after vaccination. These receptors were obtained from a man aged 50-75 years who received an inactivated influenza vaccine. Both conserved end residues are part of each CDR3. A D gene is named only where the DNA matches it firmly. A clone size is listed for some rows: how often the clone was seen (once, few, many), or a class if it is expanded.

clone size	V gene	D gene	J gene	CDR3 protein	CDR3 DNA
.	TRBV6-1	.	TRBJ2-3	CASSEGQLVTDTQYF	TGTGCCAGCAGTGAGGGACAACTCGTCACAGATACGCAGTATTTT
.	TRBV10-3	TRBD1	TRBJ1-6	CAIRRDRGDSPLHF	TGTGCCATCAGGCGGGACAGGGGGGATTCACCCCTCCACTTT
few	TRBV7-9	.	TRBJ2-5	CASSSRIAEGQETQYF	TGTGCCAGCAGCTCCCGGATCGCCGAGGGCCAAGAGACCCAGTACTTC
.	TRBV12-3/TRBV12-4	.	TRBJ2-5	CASSLGALVGETQYF	TGTGCCAGCAGTTTAGGGGCACTCGTGGGAGAGACCCAGTACTTC
many	TRBV7-9	.	TRBJ1-3	CASSFVAGNTIYF	TGTGCCAGCAGCTTCGTCGCTGGAAACACCATATATTTT
few	TRBV5-6	.	TRBJ2-5	CASSFVAGETQYF	TGTGCCAGCAGCTTCGTGGCAGGGGAGACCCAGTACTTC
many	TRBV12-3/TRBV12-4	TRBD2	TRBJ2-3	CASTSGLAGTDTQYF	TGTGCCAGCACTTCCGGACTAGCGGGGACAGATACGCAGTATTTT
.	TRBV10-2	TRBD1	TRBJ1-6	CASSVQGAGSPLHF	TGCGCCAGCAGTGTACAGGGGGCTGGCTCACCCCTCCACTTT
.	TRBV2	TRBD2	TRBJ2-7	CASSWPLAVVYEQYF	TGTGCCAGCAGTTGGCCGCTAGCGGTTGTCTACGAGCAGTACTTC
many	TRBV9	.	TRBJ2-7	CASSEQLLDEQYF	TGTGCCAGTTCAGAACAGCTCCTAGACGAGCAGTACTTC
.	TRBV12-3/TRBV12-4	.	TRBJ2-7	CASSQSQVASYEQYF	TGTGCCAGCAGCCAATCACAGGTGGCGTCCTACGAGCAGTACTTC
.	TRBV7-6	.	TRBJ2-7	CASSLMGEGEQYF	TGTGCCAGCAGCTTAATGGGAGAGGGCGAGCAGTACTTC
few	TRBV6-2/TRBV6-3	.	TRBJ2-2	CASRTVERRQFF	TGTGCCAGCAGAACCGTGGAGAGGAGGCAGTTTTTT
few	TRBV20-1	TRBD1	TRBJ2-7	CSVVQGVVYEQYF	TGCAGTGTAGTACAGGGGGTTGTCTACGAGCAGTACTTC
few	TRBV20-1	.	TRBJ1-3	CSARDRMRGNTIYF	TGCAGTGCTAGAGATCGGATGAGAGGAAACACCATATATTTT
.	TRBV20-1	TRBD2	TRBJ2-1	CSARRIAGGREQFF	TGCAGTGCTAGACGGATAGCGGGAGGAAGAGAGCAGTTCTTC
many	TRBV10-3	TRBD2	TRBJ2-1	CAISIFGTSLKEQFF	TGTGCCATCAGTATATTCGGGACTAGTTTGAAGGAGCAGTTCTTC
many	TRBV5-1	TRBD2	TRBJ2-3	CASSSRGGADTQYF	TGCGCCAGCAGCTCGCGGGGGGGCGCAGATACGCAGTATTTT
few	TRBV28	.	TRBJ2-3	CASKIGGATDTQYF	TGTGCCAGCAAAATCGGGGGTGCCACAGATACGCAGTATTTT
many	TRBV20-1	.	TRBJ2-2	CSASPRGPAGELFF	TGCAGTGCTAGCCCGCGGGGGCCGGCTGGGGAGCTGTTTTTT
.	TRBV20-1	TRBD2	TRBJ2-1	CSARESLAGGPNEQFF	TGCAGTGCTAGAGAATCCCTAGCGGGGGGGCCTAATGAGCAGTTCTTC
.	TRBV7-2	.	TRBJ2-7	CASSHRESGREQYF	TGTGCCAGCAGCCACAGGGAGTCCGGGCGCGAGCAGTACTTC
.	TRBV4-1	.	TRBJ1-5	CASSRLDDGGNQPQHF	TGCGCCAGCAGCCGCCTCGATGATGGGGGCAATCAGCCCCAGCATTTT
few	TRBV28	.	TRBJ2-7	CASSRSVTYEQYF	TGTGCCAGCAGTAGGAGTGTCACGTACGAGCAGTACTTC
.	TRBV5-4	TRBD1	TRBJ1-1	CASSLWSQGGTEAFF	TGTGCCAGCAGCTTGTGGTCTCAGGGGGGCACTGAAGCTTTCTTT
.	TRBV7-2	.	TRBJ2-3	CASRLGGRGDTQYF	TGTGCCAGCAGACTGGGGGGGCGCGGAGATACGCAGTATTTT
.	TRBV6-1	TRBD2	TRBJ2-1	CASLNRDYDNEQFF	TGTGCCAGCCTTAACCGGGACTATGACAATGAGCAGTTCTTC
.	TRBV5-1	TRBD1	TRBJ1-5	CASSLSPGGLNNQRQHF	TGCGCCAGCAGCTTATCGCCAGGGGGCCTTAACAATCAGCGCCAGCATTTT
many	TRBV5-1	.	TRBJ2-1	CASSLAQNVNEQFF	TGCGCCAGCAGCTTGGCACAGAATGTAAATGAGCAGTTCTTC
.	TRBV3-1	.	TRBJ2-7	CASSQGGTVSYEQYF	TGTGCCAGCAGCCAAGGTGGCACTGTCTCCTACGAGCAGTACTTC
many	TRBV28	TRBD1	TRBJ1-5	CASSLYRGAGTDQPQHF	TGTGCCAGCAGTTTATACAGGGGCGCGGGTACCGATCAGCCCCAGCATTTT
.	TRBV3-1	TRBD2	TRBJ2-4	CASSHGGAKNIQYF	TGTGCCAGCAGCCACGGGGGGGCCAAAAACATTCAGTACTTC
few	TRBV20-1	TRBD1	TRBJ1-5	CSADRGGGQPQHF	TGCAGTGCGGACAGGGGGGGTGGTCAGCCCCAGCATTTT
many	TRBV7-2	.	TRBJ1-2	CASSPSDGSYGYTF	TGTGCCAGCAGCCCTTCCGACGGCTCATATGGCTACACCTTC
many	TRBV5-6	.	TRBJ2-5	CASSPGVRGLLETQYF	TGTGCCAGCAGCCCCGGGGTGCGGGGACTTCTCGAGACCCAGTACTTC
many	TRBV24-1	TRBD1	TRBJ2-7	CATSEGDRAYEQYF	TGTGCCACCAGTGAGGGGGACAGGGCCTACGAGCAGTACTTC
many	TRBV6-2/TRBV6-3	TRBD2	TRBJ2-1	CASSWGLAGYNEQFF	TGTGCCAGCAGTTGGGGACTAGCGGGTTACAATGAGCAGTTCTTC
.	TRBV30	.	TRBJ1-2	CAWSGQAFNYGYTF	TGTGCCTGGAGCGGGCAGGCATTTAACTATGGCTACACCTTC
.	TRBV5-1	.	TRBJ2-3	CASSLARTTVDTRYF	TGCGCCAGCAGCTTGGCCCGAACGACAGTAGATACGCGGTATTTT
few	TRBV7-8	TRBD2	TRBJ2-1	CACQTSGRAYNEQFF	TGTGCCTGCCAGACGAGCGGGAGGGCCTACAATGAGCAGTTCTTC
.	TRBV10-3	TRBD2	TRBJ2-7	CAISDRLATYEQYF	TGTGCCATCAGTGATAGACTAGCAACTTACGAGCAGTACTTC
few	TRBV20-1	TRBD2	TRBJ2-7	CSARLDSGGALDEQYF	TGCAGTGCCAGGCTGGATAGCGGGGGGGCCTTGGACGAGCAGTACTTC
once	TRBV4-2	.	TRBJ1-1	CASTLEASNTEAFF	TGTGCCAGCACTTTGGAGGCGTCGAACACTGAAGCTTTCTTT
.	TRBV9	.	TRBJ2-5	CASSPDRDAQETQYF	TGTGCCAGCAGCCCGGACCGGGACGCCCAAGAGACCCAGTACTTC
many	TRBV20-1	.	TRBJ2-7	CSASDYPSSYEQYF	TGCAGTGCTAGTGACTATCCTAGCTCCTACGAGCAGTACTTC
few	TRBV12-3/TRBV12-4	TRBD2	TRBJ2-3	CASTLSGGTDTQYF	TGTGCCAGCACCTTGAGCGGGGGTACAGATACGCAGTATTTT
many	TRBV6-2/TRBV6-3	.	TRBJ1-5	CASGYSNQPQHF	TGTGCCAGCGGCTATAGCAATCAGCCCCAGCATTTT
.	TRBV6-2/TRBV6-3	.	TRBJ2-1	CASSYPGSRLTEQFF	TGTGCCAGCAGTTACCCAGGCAGCCGGCTCACTGAGCAGTTCTTC
.	TRBV7-9	TRBD2	TRBJ2-7	CASTATSGWPSYEQYF	TGTGCCAGCACCGCAACTAGCGGGTGGCCCTCCTACGAGCAGTACTTC
few	TRBV3-1	.	TRBJ1-2	CASSQGSDNYGYTF	TGTGCCAGCAGCCAGGGCAGCGATAACTATGGCTACACCTTC
once	TRBV12-3/TRBV12-4	.	TRBJ2-5	CASSFTETQYF	TGTGCCAGCAGTTTCACAGAGACCCAGTACTTC
.	TRBV7-2	.	TRBJ2-3	CASSRMVQKGDTQYF	TGTGCCAGCAGTCGCATGGTACAAAAGGGCGATACGCAGTATTTT
.	TRBV6-5	.	TRBJ2-7	CASSYLRIGDEQYF	TGTGCCAGCAGTTACTTGCGGATTGGGGACGAGCAGTACTTC
.	TRBV6-6	.	TRBJ2-5	CAIRGIEETQYF	TGTGCCATCCGAGGGATCGAGGAGACCCAGTACTTC
few	TRBV20-1	TRBD1	TRBJ1-2	CSASAGGQGPYGYTF	TGCAGTGCTAGCGCCGGGGGACAGGGACCTTATGGCTACACCTTC